This TCR beta chain was recovered during a study of CD8 T cells in Susac syndrome (dated by TCRdb to about 2019). A note on the overall study: The study used repertoire sequencing to test whether antigen drove CD8+ T cell activation and differentiation in Susac syndrome.

A word on this clonotype: The clone's antigen remains unknown. No much larger clone is present one base from it, and per-base qualities are unavailable.

Study-wide findings and limitations: The TCR sequencing and HLA analysis was acknowledged to have included a relatively small number of individuals.

RNA was extracted using the RNeasy kit, and 0.5 to 1 microgram was reverse transcribed with random hexamers. TCR beta CDR3 regions were amplified with the immunoSEQ multiplex PCR assay covering 54 Vbeta and 13 Jbeta segments. To correct PCR amplification bias, a synthetic template baseline was used for both primer optimization and computational correction. The paper's data handling went like this. Reads were assigned to V, D and J genes according to IMGT and analyzed in immunoSEQ Analyzer, with only productive sequences retained. To calculate clonality, Shannon entropy was normalized by log2 of the number of productive unique sequences and then subtracted from one. Public and private clones were assessed among the 100 most prevalent clones of each patient and control. A clone was defined as Susac-specific if it was absent from the healthy and MS cohorts, from about 1,100 published viral clones and from other ImmuneACCESS disease sequences. TCRdb reworked the public reads: Q25 trimming with fastp, MiXCR clone assembly, productive beta chains retained. Rows merge per CDR3 protein into single entries with the most common DNA and genes. TCRdb, not the original authors, processed these V and J calls. Within this sample are some 130,000 distinct CDR3 sequences, with roughly 94% of them counted one time only. The ten largest clones capture 0.1% to 0.15% of the sample.

Peripheral blood CD8+ and CD4+ T cells from healthy donors, Susac syndrome patients and multiple sclerosis patients were profiled by high-throughput TCR beta sequencing. The multiple sclerosis controls were treatment-naive patients whose relapsing-remitting disease, either stable or active, fulfilled the revised McDonald criteria. CD8+ TEMRA cells were enriched by FACS, while bulk CD8+ and CD4+ T cells were purified by magnetic negative isolation. Blood was drawn into EDTA tubes, processed within 24 hours, and PBMCs were isolated by density gradient centrifugation. PBMCs destined for TCR sequencing were cryopreserved in liquid nitrogen and later thawed in a 37 °C water bath. The sorted or isolated CD4+, CD8+ and CD8+ TEMRA cells reached a purity of at least 90%. The germline V gene gives CDR1 as SQVTM and CDR2 as ANQGSEA. The germline ends are 8 bases apart after V is trimmed by 5 bases and J by 0 bases. Inclusive of the bounding cysteine and phenylalanine, the CDR3 is 13 residues long. The kept DNA is CDR3 alone, 39 bases in frame from the first base.

The source material was CD4+ T cells from PBMCs. The receptor chain draws on TRBV29-1 and TRBJ2-1, and perhaps TRBD2 as D gene, on 5 matching bases. The clonotype comes from a human donor with multiple sclerosis. In nucleotide form, the sequence is TGCAGCGTTCTGGAGGCCTCCTACAATGAGCAGTTCTTC. This encodes CSVLEASYNEQFF.